This record looks at one TCR beta chain sequence and its context. The data were taken from a study of blood T cells in healthy people across ages. This CDR3 has 15 amino acids. Germline assignment: CDR1 PRHDT and CDR2 FYEKMQ (reference sequence). J lost 8 bases, V lost 0 bases, and 7 bases had no gene match. A second PCR, run for about 7 to 11 cycles, used a sample-barcoded 5' primer plus a J-beta primer mix. Using its own MiXCR run on the 5' RACE reads, TCRdb lists one record per CDR3 protein. The table records about 780,000 distinct CDR3 sequences, roughly 24% of them present only once. A further study also used this sample, focusing on T cells of mothers and their children.

The origin of this receptor is a boy younger than 18 in good health. V usage is TRBV13 and J usage is TRBJ1-3; 7 bases align to TRBD1. The sample was blood. The CDR3 spells CASSLGPGGTDTIYF. CDR3 DNA sequence: TGTGCCAGCAGCTTAGGGCCAGGGGGGACGGACACCATATATTTT.